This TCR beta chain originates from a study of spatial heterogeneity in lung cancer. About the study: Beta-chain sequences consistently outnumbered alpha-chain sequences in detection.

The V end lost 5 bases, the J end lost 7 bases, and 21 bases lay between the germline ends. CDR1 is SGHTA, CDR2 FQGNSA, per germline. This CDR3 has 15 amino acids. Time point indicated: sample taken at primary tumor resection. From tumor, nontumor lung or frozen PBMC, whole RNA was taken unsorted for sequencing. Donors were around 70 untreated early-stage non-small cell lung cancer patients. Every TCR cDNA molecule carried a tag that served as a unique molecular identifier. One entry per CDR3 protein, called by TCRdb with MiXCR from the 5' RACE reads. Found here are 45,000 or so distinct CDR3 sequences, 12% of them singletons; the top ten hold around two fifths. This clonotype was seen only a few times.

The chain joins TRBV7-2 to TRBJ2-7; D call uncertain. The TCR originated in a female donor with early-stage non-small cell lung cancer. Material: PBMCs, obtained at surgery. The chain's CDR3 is CASSLTAILSGEQYF. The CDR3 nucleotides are TGTGCCAGCAGCCTCACGGCCATCCTGTCGGGTGAGCAGTACTTC.